These 11 T cell receptor beta chains were all obtained from the same sample, sequenced in a study of blood T cell repertoires in COVID-19. Libraries were prepared by immunoSEQ multiplex PCR; TCRdb keeps only in-frame clonotypes and omits some of them. The sample gives 150,000 to 200,000 clones, roughly 90% of which show up once; 15% to 20% is in the top ten. The sequenced material came from peripheral blood. These receptor sequences come from a man in his 60s with active or convalescent COVID-19.

The chain uses TRBV14 and TRBJ2-5, with D hard to call. Germline loops: CDR1 SGHDN, CDR2 FVKESK. V lost 2 bases, J lost 7 bases, and 11 bases lay in between. This CDR3 is 13 amino acids long. CDR3 sequence: CASSQSISGTQYF. As DNA, the CDR3 is TGTGCCAGCAGCCAAAGTATCTCGGGGACCCAGTACTTC.

The rearrangement uses TRBV3-1 (or the pseudogene TRBV3-2) and TRBJ2-3; D perhaps matches TRBD2 (7 bases). This CDR3 has 13 amino acids. Trimming cost V 3 bases and J 8 bases, with 12 bases left between them. Germline V gene lookup returns CDR1 LGHDT and CDR2 YNNKEL (reference sequence). CDR3 DNA: TGTGCCAGCAGCCAGGGGGGCGGGGGTACGCAGTATTTT. It codes for CASSQGGGGTQYF.

V and J are TRBV30 and TRBJ2-7; no clear D. V lost 8 bases to trimming and J lost 0 bases, with 14 bases between them. This CDR3 region has 13 residues. Germline assignment: CDR1 GTSNPN and CDR2 SVGIG (reference sequence). The CDR3, as DNA: TGTGCCACAGATACGGCAGGCTCCTACGAGCAGTACTTC. It is translated as CATDTAGSYEQYF.

The chain combines TRBV10-3 with TRBJ1-5; 8 nucleotides agree with TRBD1. J gave up 7 bases and V 6 bases, and 11 bases lay outside the gene matches. The CDR3 consists of 15 residues. Germline values: CDR1 ENHRY, CDR2 SYGVKD. In DNA form, the CDR3 reads TGTGCCATCAGCACCGGACAGGGAGTGGGGCAGCCCCAGCATTTT. This encodes CAISTGQGVGQPQHF.

This clone ranks as medium-sized. The chain joins TRBV28 to TRBJ1-2, with D hard to call. Trimming took off 2 bases at V and 5 bases at J, with 9 bases between the two ends. The germline CDR1 and CDR2 sequences are MDHEN and SYDVKM. The CDR3 extends over 13 amino acids. The DNA of the CDR3 is TGTGCCAGCAGTTTAGCCAGGTCGTATGGCTACACCTTC. Translated, it gives CASSLARSYGYTF.

J is TRBJ1-4 and V is TRBV5-1, with 8 bases aligning to TRBD1. There are 17 residues in the CDR3. J was trimmed by 8 bases and V by 4 bases; bases with no gene match: 16. CDR1 and CDR2 from the germline V gene are SGHRS and YFSETQ. DNA for the CDR3: TGCGCCAGCAGCACGGCCCCCTCTCAGGGGGCAGGGGAAAAACTGTTTTTT. It specifies CASSTAPSQGAGEKLFF.

The chain joins TRBV25-1 to TRBJ2-2; tentatively, D is TRBD1 (5 bases). The germline CDR1 and CDR2 sequences are MGHDK and SYGVNS. V shed 7 bases and J shed 1 base, with 13 bases lying between them. This CDR3 comprises 15 residues. DNA for the CDR3: TGTGCCAGCACCCCCCGAGACAGGAACACCGGGGAGCTGTTTTTT. Translation: CASTPRDRNTGELFF.

The CDR3 DNA follows: TGCGCCAGCAGTGATCCGGGAACCGGGGAGCTGTTTTTT. It specifies CASSDPGTGELFF. The J gene is TRBJ2-2, the V gene TRBV10-1; possibly TRBD2 for D (5 bases). V was pared by 3 bases and J by 5 bases, with 7 bases between. Germline V CDR1 and CDR2: WNHNN, SYGVQD (reference sequence). The CDR3 has 13 residues.

This chain links TRBV6-4 with TRBJ1-2; D gene ambiguous. This CDR3 contains 13 residues. The germline V and J ends were trimmed by 6 bases and 6 bases, with 14 bases remaining between them. From germline, CDR1 is MRHNA and CDR2 SNTAGT. In DNA, the CDR3 is TGTGCCAGCAGGACGACCCCGAGGGATGGCTACACCTTC. It translates to CASRTTPRDGYTF.

The DNA of the CDR3 is TGTGCCAGCAGTCTGGACAGGGGGATGAACTATGGCTACACCTTC. Amino acid sequence: CASSLDRGMNYGYTF. The chain carries TRBV6-5 and TRBJ1-2; 10 bases match TRBD1. V dropped 5 bases and J dropped 2; count of bases not matched to a gene: 5. Germline lookup yields CDR1 MNHEY and CDR2 SVGAGI. This CDR3 comprises 15 residues.

The chain recombines TRBV13 with TRBJ1-2; 7 bases line up with TRBD1. V was clipped by 5 bases and J by 6 bases; unmatched bases: 3. The CDR3 length is 12 residues. The germline V gene has CDR1 PRHDT and CDR2 FYEKMQ (reference sequence). This CDR3 reads CASSRGQNGYTF. DNA of the CDR3: TGTGCCAGCAGCAGGGGGCAAAATGGCTACACCTTC.